One sample yielded the 2 T cell receptor beta chains listed below, sequenced in a study of blood T cell repertoires in COVID-19. Libraries were prepared by immunoSEQ multiplex PCR; TCRdb keeps only in-frame clonotypes and omits some of them. The data contain 190,000 or so clones, 86% of them seen just once; the ten biggest clones take up under 9.5%. Sequenced sample: PBMCs or T cells enriched from blood (not recorded which). These receptors were obtained from a woman aged 30 to 39 who had recovered from COVID-19.

Only one count was recorded for this clone. V is TRBV21-1 and J is TRBJ2-7; the D call TRBD2 from the table was never checked on the DNA. TRBV21-1 has pseudogene status. This CDR3 region has 17 residues. The chain's CDR3 is CASSLSDVRTLRGEQYF. The CDR3 bases are TGTGCCAGCAGTTTATCCGACGTGCGGACGCTACGGGGCGAGCAGTACTTC.

This chain links TRBV7-9 with TRBJ1-2; D is possibly TRBD1 (5 bases). Germline V gene data show CDR1 as SEHNR and CDR2 as FQNEAQ (reference sequence). V was cut by 5 bases and J by 2 bases, with 12 bases left in between. This CDR3 is built from 14 residues. The CDR3 DNA reads TGTGCCAGCAGCCCTACGACAGCAAACTATGGCTACACCTTC. Translation: CASSPTTANYGYTF.